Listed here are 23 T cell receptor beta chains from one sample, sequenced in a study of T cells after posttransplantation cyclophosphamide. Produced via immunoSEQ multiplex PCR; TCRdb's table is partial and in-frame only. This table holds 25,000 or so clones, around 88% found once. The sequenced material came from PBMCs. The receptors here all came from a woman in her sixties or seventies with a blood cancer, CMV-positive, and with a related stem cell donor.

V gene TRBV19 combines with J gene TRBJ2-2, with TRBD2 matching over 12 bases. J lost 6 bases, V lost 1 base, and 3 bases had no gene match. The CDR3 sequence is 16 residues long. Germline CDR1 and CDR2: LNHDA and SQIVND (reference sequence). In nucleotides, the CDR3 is TGTGCCAGTAGTATAGTTCTAGCGGGAGGGCCCGGGGAGCTGTTTTTT. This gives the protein CASSIVLAGGPGELFF.

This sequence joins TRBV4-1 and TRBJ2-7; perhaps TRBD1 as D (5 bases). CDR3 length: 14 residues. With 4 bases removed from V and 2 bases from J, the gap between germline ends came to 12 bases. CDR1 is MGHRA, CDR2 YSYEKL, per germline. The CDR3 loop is CASSPDSGAYEQYF. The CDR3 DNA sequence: TGCGCCAGCAGCCCCGACAGTGGTGCCTACGAGCAGTACTTC.

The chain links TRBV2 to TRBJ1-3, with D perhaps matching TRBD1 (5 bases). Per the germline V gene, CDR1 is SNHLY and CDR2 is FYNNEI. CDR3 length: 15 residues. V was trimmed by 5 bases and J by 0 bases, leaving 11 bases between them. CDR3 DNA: TGTGCCAGCAGTCAGGACATCCACTCTGGAAACACCATATATTTT. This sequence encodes CASSQDIHSGNTIYF.

CDR3 sequence reads: CASSLDHGQGLSIKTQYF. In nucleotides, the CDR3 is TGTGCCAGCAGCTTAGATCACGGACAGGGTTTGAGTATAAAGACCCAGTACTTC. The rearrangement links TRBV11-2 to TRBJ2-5, with 8 bases identical to TRBD1. Germline CDR1 SGHAT, CDR2 FQNNGV. Losses at the gene ends were 0 bases for V and 6 bases for J; bases not matched to a gene: 15. This CDR3 comprises 18 residues.

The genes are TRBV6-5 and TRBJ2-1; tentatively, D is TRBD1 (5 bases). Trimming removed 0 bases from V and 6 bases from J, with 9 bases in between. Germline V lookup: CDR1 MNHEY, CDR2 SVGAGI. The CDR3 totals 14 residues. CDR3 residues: CASSYSWQGNEQFF. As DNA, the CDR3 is TGTGCCAGCAGTTACTCCTGGCAGGGCAATGAGCAGTTCTTC.

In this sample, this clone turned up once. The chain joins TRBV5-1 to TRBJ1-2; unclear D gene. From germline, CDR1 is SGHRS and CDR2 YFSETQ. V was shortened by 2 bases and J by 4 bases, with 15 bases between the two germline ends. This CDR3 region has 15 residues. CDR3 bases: TGCGCCAGCAGCTTAATTATGGGAGCAACCTATGGCTACACCTTC. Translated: CASSLIMGATYGYTF.

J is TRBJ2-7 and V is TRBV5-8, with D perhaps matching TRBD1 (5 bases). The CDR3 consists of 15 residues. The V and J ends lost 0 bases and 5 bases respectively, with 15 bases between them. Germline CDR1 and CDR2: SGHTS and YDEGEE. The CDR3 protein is CASSLGKGVTNEQYF. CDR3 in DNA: TGTGCCAGCAGCTTGGGGAAAGGGGTTACCAACGAGCAGTACTTC.

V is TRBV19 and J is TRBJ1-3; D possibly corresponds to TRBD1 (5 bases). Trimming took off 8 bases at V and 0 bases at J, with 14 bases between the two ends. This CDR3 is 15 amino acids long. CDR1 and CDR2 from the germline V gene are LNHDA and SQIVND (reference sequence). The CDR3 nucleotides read TGTGCCAGTGCAGCGGGGCCAGGCTCTGGAAACACCATATATTTT. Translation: CASAAGPGSGNTIYF. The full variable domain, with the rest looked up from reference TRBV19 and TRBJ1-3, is DGGITQSPKYLFRKEGQNVTLSCEQNLNHDAMYWYRQDPGQGLRLIYYSQIVNDFQKGDIAEGYSVSREKKESFPLTVTSAQKNPTAFYLCASAAGPGSGNTIYFGEGSWLTVV.

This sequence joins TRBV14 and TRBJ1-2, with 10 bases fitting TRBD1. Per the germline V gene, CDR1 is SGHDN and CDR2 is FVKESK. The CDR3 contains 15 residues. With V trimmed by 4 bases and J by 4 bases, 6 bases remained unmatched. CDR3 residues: CASSRDRGFGYGYTF. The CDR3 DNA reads TGTGCCAGCAGCCGGGACAGGGGCTTCGGCTATGGCTACACCTTC.

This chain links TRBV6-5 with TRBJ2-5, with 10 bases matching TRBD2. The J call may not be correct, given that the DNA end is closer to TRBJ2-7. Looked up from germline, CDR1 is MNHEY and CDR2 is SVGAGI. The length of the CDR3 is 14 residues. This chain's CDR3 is CASRASGSSYEQYF. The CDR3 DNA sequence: TGTGCCAGCCGAGCTAGCGGGAGCTCCTACGAGCAGTACTTC.

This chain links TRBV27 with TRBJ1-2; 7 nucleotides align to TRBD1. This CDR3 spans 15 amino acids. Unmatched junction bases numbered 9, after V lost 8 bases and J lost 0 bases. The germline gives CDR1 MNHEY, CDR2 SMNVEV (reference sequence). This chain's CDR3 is CASGDGQAPNYGYTF. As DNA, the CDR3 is TGTGCCAGCGGGGACGGACAGGCGCCTAACTATGGCTACACCTTC.

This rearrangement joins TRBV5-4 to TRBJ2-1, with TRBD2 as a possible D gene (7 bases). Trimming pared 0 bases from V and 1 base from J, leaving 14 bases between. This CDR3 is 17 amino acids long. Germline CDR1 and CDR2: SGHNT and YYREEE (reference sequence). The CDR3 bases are TGTGCCAGCAGCTTGGCCGGGGGCGGGAGATCCTACAATGAGCAGTTCTTC. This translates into CASSLAGGGRSYNEQFF.

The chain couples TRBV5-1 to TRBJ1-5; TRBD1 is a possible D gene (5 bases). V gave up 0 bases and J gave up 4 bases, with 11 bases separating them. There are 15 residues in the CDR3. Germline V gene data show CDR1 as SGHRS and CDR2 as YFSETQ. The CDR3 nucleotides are TGCGCCAGCAGCTTGGTAGGGGCCGTGAATCAGCCCCAGCATTTT. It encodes CASSLVGAVNQPQHF.

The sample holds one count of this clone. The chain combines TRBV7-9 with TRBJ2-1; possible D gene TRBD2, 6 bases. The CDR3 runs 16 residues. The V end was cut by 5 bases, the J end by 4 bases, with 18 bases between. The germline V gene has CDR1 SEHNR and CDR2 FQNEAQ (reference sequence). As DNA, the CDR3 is TGTGCCAGCAGCGTAACTAGGACTACCTTTTACAATGAGCAGTTCTTC. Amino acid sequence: CASSVTRTTFYNEQFF.

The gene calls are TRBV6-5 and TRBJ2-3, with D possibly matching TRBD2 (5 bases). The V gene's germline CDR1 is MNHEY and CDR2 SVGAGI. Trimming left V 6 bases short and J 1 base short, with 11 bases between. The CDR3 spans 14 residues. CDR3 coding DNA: TGTGCCAGCAGGCTAGACTACGGCACAGATACGCAGTATTTT. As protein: CASRLDYGTDTQYF.

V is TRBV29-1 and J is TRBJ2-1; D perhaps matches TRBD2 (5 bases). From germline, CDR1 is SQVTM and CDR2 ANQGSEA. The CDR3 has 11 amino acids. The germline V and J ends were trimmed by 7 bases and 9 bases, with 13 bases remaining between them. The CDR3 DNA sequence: TGCAGCGACACACTAGGATTTGAGCAGTTCTTC. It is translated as CSDTLGFEQFF.

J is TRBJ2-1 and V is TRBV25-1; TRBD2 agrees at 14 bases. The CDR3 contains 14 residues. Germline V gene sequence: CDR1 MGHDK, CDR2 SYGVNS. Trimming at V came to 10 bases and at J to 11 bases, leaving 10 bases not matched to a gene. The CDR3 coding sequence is TGTGCCACCATGGGACTAGCGGGAGTCGGGAAGCAGTTCTTC. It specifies CATMGLAGVGKQFF.

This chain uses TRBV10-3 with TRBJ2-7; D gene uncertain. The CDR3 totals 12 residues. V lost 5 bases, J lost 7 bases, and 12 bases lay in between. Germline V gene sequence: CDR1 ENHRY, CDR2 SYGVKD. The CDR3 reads CAISLTFEEQYF. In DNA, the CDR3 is TGTGCCATCAGTCTTACCTTTGAGGAGCAGTACTTC.

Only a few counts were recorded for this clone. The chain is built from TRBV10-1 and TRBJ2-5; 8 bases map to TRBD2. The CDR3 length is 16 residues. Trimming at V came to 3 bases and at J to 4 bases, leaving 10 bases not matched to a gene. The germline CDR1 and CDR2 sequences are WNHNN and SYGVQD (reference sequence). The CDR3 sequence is CASSEGREATGETQYF. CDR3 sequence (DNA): TGCGCCAGCAGTGAAGGGCGGGAGGCCACCGGAGAGACCCAGTACTTC.

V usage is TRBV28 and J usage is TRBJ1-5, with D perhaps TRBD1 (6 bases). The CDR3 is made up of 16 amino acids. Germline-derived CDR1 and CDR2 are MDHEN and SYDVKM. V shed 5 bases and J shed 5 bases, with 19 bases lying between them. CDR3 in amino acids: CASSIEDLRGYQPQHF. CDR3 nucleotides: TGTGCCAGCAGTATAGAGGACCTAAGGGGGTATCAGCCCCAGCATTTT.

In DNA, the CDR3 is TGTGCCAGCAGTGAGAGGGCAGTTTCCGATACGCAGTATTTT. It is translated as CASSERAVSDTQYF. This chain uses TRBV25-1 with TRBJ2-3, with D possibly matching TRBD2 (5 bases). Germline CDR1 is MGHDK and CDR2 is SYGVNS. The CDR3 consists of 14 residues. The germline V and J ends were trimmed by 3 bases and 6 bases, with 13 bases remaining between them.

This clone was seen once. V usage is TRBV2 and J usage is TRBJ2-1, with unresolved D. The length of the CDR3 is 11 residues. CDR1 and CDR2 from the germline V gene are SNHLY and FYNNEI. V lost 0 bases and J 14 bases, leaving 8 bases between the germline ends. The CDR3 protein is CASSEARRKFF. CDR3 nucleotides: TGTGCCAGCAGTGAAGCGAGGAGAAAGTTCTTC.

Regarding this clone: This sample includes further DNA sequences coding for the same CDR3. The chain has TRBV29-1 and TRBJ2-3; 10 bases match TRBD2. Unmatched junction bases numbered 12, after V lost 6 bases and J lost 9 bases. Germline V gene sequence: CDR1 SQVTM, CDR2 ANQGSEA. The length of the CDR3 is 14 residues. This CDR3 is CSVAPSGGVDTQYF. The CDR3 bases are TGCAGCGTCGCACCTAGCGGGGGAGTAGACACGCAGTATTTT.